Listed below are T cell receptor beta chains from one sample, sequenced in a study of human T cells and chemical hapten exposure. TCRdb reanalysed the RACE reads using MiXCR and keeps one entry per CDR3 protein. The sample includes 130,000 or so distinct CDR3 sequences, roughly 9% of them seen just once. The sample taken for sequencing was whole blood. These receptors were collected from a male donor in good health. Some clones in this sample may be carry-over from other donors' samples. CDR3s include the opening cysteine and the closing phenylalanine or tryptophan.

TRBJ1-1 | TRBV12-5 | CASGFIQTGGAEAFF
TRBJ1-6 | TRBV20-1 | CSARGTGDSPLHF
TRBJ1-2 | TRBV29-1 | CSVGLVAGGYTF
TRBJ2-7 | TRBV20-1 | CSAKSERGLYEQYF
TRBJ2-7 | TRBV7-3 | CASSLSKGYEQYF
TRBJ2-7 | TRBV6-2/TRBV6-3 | CASRRDSLGPEQYF
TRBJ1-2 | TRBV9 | CASSVARGGYTF
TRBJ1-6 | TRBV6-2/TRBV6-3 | CASSYSSGSSPLHF
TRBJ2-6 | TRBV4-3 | CASSQDRGFSGANVLTF
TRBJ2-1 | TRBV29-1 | CSVEGEAGYNEQFF
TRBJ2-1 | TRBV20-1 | CSARREGSYNEQFF